The 27 T cell receptor beta chains presented below share a single source sample, sequenced in a study of T cells expressing NK-cell markers. Using the 5' RACE reads, TCRdb records one entry per CDR3 protein without DNA. The sample has about 440,000 distinct CDR3 sequences; the top ten hold under 7.5%. Sequencing was carried out using blood T cells: a sorted CD56 or NKG2C T cell subset, CD4+ or CD8+ T cells, or bulk PBMC T cells (not recorded which). The source is a woman between 18 and 75 years old in good health.

This chain uses TRBV27 with TRBJ2-7; the TCRdb D gene call, TRBD1, has no DNA to confirm it. The CDR3 spans 13 residues. Germline V CDR1 and CDR2: MNHEY, SMNVEV (reference sequence). The chain's CDR3 is CASSIGGPREQYF.

This sequence joins TRBV20-1 and TRBJ1-1; TCRdb designates TRBD1, a call that cannot be tested without DNA. CDR3 length equals 13 residues. CDR1 DFQATT and CDR2 SNEGSKA come from the germline V gene (reference sequence). This CDR3 reads CSAGTGPNTEAFF.

The chain carries TRBV29-1 and TRBJ1-1; TCRdb returns TRBD1, unconfirmable since there is no DNA. This CDR3 has 13 residues. Per the germline V gene, CDR1 is SQVTM and CDR2 is ANQGSEA. The CDR3 protein is CSVGMGRWTEAFF.

The rearrangement links TRBV29-1 to TRBJ2-3. The CDR3 contains 12 residues. The V gene's germline CDR1 is SQVTM and CDR2 ANQGSEA. The CDR3 sequence is CSVVQHTDTQYF.

The chain employs TRBV18 and TRBJ1-2; with no DNA, the TCRdb D assignment of TRBD1 cannot be verified. This CDR3 is built from 13 residues. CDR1 is KGHSH, CDR2 LQKENI, per germline. The CDR3 loop is CASSPRTGGGYTF.

This chain links TRBV21-1 with TRBJ1-5; TCRdb reports TRBD1, a call that lacks DNA to check it against. TRBV21-1 is classified as a pseudogene. CDR3 size: 19 residues. The CDR3 sequence: CASSKEGRDREYSNQPQHF.

This chain's CDR3 is CASSGTGGEYTEAFF. The J gene is TRBJ1-1, the V gene TRBV7-2; TCRdb's D gene call, TRBD1, goes unchecked for lack of DNA. CDR3 length: 15 amino acids. From germline, CDR1 is SGHTA and CDR2 FQGNSA. The full variable domain, with the rest looked up from reference TRBV7-2 and TRBJ1-1, is GAGVSQSPSNKVTEKGKDVELRCDPISGHTALYWYRQSLGQGLEFLIYFQGNSAPDKSGLPSDRFSAERTGGSVSTLTIQRTQQEDSAVYLCASSGTGGEYTEAFFGQGTRLTVV.

The gene calls are TRBV5-1 and TRBJ2-1. CDR3 length: 14 residues. Germline V gene data show CDR1 as SGHRS and CDR2 as YFSETQ. The CDR3 here is CASTPGTYYNEQFF.

The chain links TRBV11-1 to TRBJ2-1; TCRdb's D call of TRBD1 is untestable without DNA. Germline values: CDR1 SGHAT, CDR2 FQDESV (reference sequence). The CDR3 runs 18 residues. CDR3 sequence reads: CASSLAPLGRTSGDEQFF.

V gene TRBV12-5 combines with J gene TRBJ2-1; TCRdb's assignment of TRBD2 cannot be checked, as there is no DNA. Germline V gene lookup returns CDR1 LGHNT and CDR2 FRNRAP. CDR3 size: 12 residues. The CDR3 sequence is CASGLASGEQFF.

The chain uses TRBV6-2 or TRBV6-3 and TRBJ2-3; TCRdb's assignment of TRBD2 cannot be checked, as there is no DNA. Per germline, CDR1 MNHEY and CDR2 SVGEGT. The CDR3 is 13 residues long. This CDR3 is CASKPSFSDTQYF.

The genes are TRBV6-1 and TRBJ2-7; without DNA, the TCRdb call of TRBD2 cannot be checked. The CDR3 has 14 amino acids. Germline CDR1 and CDR2: MNHNS and SASEGT. This CDR3 reads CASKAGGSSYEQYF.

The chain is built from TRBV29-1 and TRBJ2-7; the TCRdb call, TRBD1, lacks DNA for checking. CDR3 size: 12 residues. Germline-derived CDR1 and CDR2 are SQVTM and ANQGSEA. CDR3 in amino acids: CSYRGDSYEQYF.

The J gene is TRBJ2-2, the V gene TRBV5-5. CDR3 length equals 14 residues. Germline V lookup: CDR1 SGHKS, CDR2 YYEKEE (reference sequence). CDR3 amino acids: CASSLGPAQEELFF.

The chain is built from TRBV3-1 and TRBJ1-2; TCRdb gives TRBD1 as the D gene, but with no DNA this cannot be confirmed. This CDR3 region has 18 residues. Germline CDR1 and CDR2: LGHDT and YNNKEL (reference sequence). The CDR3 loop is CASSQPIGQGLANYGYTF.

The chain has TRBV27 and TRBJ2-3; TCRdb picks TRBD1, but there is no DNA to check that call. This CDR3 has 15 residues. CDR1 MNHEY and CDR2 SMNVEV come from the germline V gene (reference sequence). CDR3 sequence: CASSPWGGDLNTQYF.

The gene calls are TRBV19 and TRBJ1-6. Germline V CDR1 and CDR2: LNHDA, SQIVND (reference sequence). There are 12 residues in the CDR3. CDR3: CASSLLTQGLHF.

The gene calls are TRBV5-1 and TRBJ2-3. In germline, CDR1 is SGHRS, CDR2 YFSETQ. CDR3 length equals 15 residues. This CDR3 is CASSSGNVGTDTQYF.

CDR3 amino acids: CSASRQNEQFF. V usage is TRBV20-1 and J usage is TRBJ2-1. Germline V lookup: CDR1 DFQATT, CDR2 SNEGSKA (reference sequence). This CDR3 spans 11 amino acids.

The rearrangement links TRBV2 to TRBJ2-7. Germline CDR1 is SNHLY and CDR2 is FYNNEI. The CDR3 is 15 residues long. CDR3 loop: CASSAGQLSTYEQYF.

This chain joins TRBV19 and TRBJ2-5; TCRdb selects TRBD1, and the lack of DNA leaves this call unchecked. The CDR3 totals 14 residues. CDR1 LNHDA and CDR2 SQIVND come from the germline V gene (reference sequence). The CDR3 region is CASSGTSLFKTQYF.

This rearrangement joins TRBV12-3 or TRBV12-4 to TRBJ2-4; the TCRdb D gene call, TRBD2, has no DNA to confirm it. The CDR3 is 15 residues long. CDR3 amino acids: CASSRRRQSADIQYF.

The V and J genes are TRBV7-3 and TRBJ2-2; the TCRdb call, TRBD1, lacks DNA for checking. The CDR3 has 15 residues. CDR1 and CDR2 (germline): SGHTA, FQGTGA. This chain's CDR3 is CASSSQGYRTGELFF.

The rearrangement uses TRBV9 and TRBJ2-3; TCRdb reports TRBD1, a call that lacks DNA to check it against. The germline V gene has CDR1 SGDLS and CDR2 YYNGEE. The CDR3 totals 15 residues. The CDR3 protein is CASSVMGGSYDTQYF.

The chain links TRBV18 to TRBJ2-7; the TCRdb D gene call, TRBD2, has no DNA to confirm it. This CDR3 region has 18 residues. CDR1 and CDR2 from the germline V gene are KGHSH and LQKENI. CDR3 sequence reads: CASSSFTGTSGRPYEQYF.

V and J are TRBV5-5 and TRBJ1-2; TCRdb's D gene call, TRBD1, goes unchecked for lack of DNA. The CDR3 length is 17 residues. CDR1 is SGHKS, CDR2 YYEKEE, per germline (reference sequence). The CDR3 loop is CASSLAPGGATPYGYTF. Looking up the rest from reference TRBV5-5 and TRBJ1-2 gives the full variable domain: DAGVTQSPTHLIKTRGQQVTLRCSPISGHKSVSWYQQVLGQGPQFIFQYYEKEERGRGNFPDRFSARQFPNYSSELNVNALLLGDSALYLCASSLAPGGATPYGYTFGSGTRLTVV.

The CDR3 sequence: CATSSIYEQYF. V is TRBV3-1 and J is TRBJ2-7. The CDR3 spans 11 residues. The germline gives CDR1 LGHDT, CDR2 YNNKEL (reference sequence).